Reported below is one TCR beta chain. This sample was included in a study of T cells in Graves' hyperthyroidism and ophthalmopathy. This CDR3 is 15 amino acids long. V lost 3 bases and J 2 bases, leaving 13 bases between the germline ends. Germline CDR1 SGDLS, CDR2 YYNGEE. RNA transcripts provided the source from which TCR beta CDR3 regions were amplified. A set of HTBI primers served as the primers for a first-round RT-PCR of the TCR CDR3. TCRdb redid the calling of the multiplex PCR reads with MiXCR, one entry per CDR3 protein. The profile covers 480,000 or so distinct CDR3 sequences, with approximately 15% appearing a single time and 15% to 20% taken by the ten largest. Graves' hyperthyroidism is called stable when ophthalmopathy does not progress within 18 months.

V gene TRBV9 combines with J gene TRBJ2-3; D assignment may be TRBD1 or TRBD2 (5 bases each). The TCR was taken from a woman younger than 30 with Graves' hyperthyroidism. Sample: blood. CDR3 amino acids: CASSGRGLTTDTQYF. The CDR3 nucleotides read TGTGCCAGCAGCGGCCGGGGCCTAACCACAGATACGCAGTATTTT.